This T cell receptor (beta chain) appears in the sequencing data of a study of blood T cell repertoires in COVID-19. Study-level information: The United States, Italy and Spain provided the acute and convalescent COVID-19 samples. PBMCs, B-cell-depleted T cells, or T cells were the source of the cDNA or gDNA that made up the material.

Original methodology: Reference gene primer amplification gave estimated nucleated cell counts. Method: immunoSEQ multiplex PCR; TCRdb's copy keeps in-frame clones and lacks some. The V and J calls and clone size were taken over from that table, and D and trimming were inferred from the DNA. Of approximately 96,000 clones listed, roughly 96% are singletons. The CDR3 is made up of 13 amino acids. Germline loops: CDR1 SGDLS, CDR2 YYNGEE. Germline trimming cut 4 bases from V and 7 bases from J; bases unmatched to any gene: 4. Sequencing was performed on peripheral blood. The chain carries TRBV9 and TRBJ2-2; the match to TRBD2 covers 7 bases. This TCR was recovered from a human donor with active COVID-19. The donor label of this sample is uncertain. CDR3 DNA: TGTGCCAGCAGCTTATGGACTAGCGGGGAGCTGTTTTTT. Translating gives CASSLWTSGELFF.